The present TCR beta chain was sequenced within a study of CD8+ T cells in alopecia areata. Following extraction, RNA underwent reverse transcription to cDNA, which served as the sequencing template. Assay: immunoSEQ multiplex PCR; the TCRdb copy retains only in-frame clones and omits some. The sample includes roughly 170,000 clones, around 60% of them seen just once. Indicated treatment: oral pan-JAK inhibitor, 5-10 mg twice daily. CDR1 and CDR2 (germline): SNHLY, FYNNEI. The CDR3 is 15 residues long. V lost 10 bases, J lost 3 bases, and 10 bases stayed unmatched. The receptor was derived from a human donor with alopecia areata. The source material was CD8+ T cells sorted from blood, sampled at week 24, from a patient treated with tofacitinib. This chain connects TRBV2 to TRBJ2-3, with 10 bases identical to TRBD2. Here the CDR3 DNA reads TGTGCCATCTACCCCCCTAGCGGGGGAACAGATACGCAGTATTTT. Protein sequence: CAIYPPSGGTDTQYF.